A single sample gave rise to the 27 T cell receptor beta chains below, sequenced in a study of blood T cell repertoires in COVID-19 (dated by TCRdb to between 2020 and 2021). The library was obtained by the immunoSEQ multiplex PCR assay. TCRdb holds this immuneACCESS table with in-frame rearrangements only. Some clones are missing; in checked studies, unresolved V genes explain under half, and the rest has no known cause. The sample has roughly 250,000 clones on record, around 89% of them singletons. Together, the top ten hold 8% to 10% of the sample. Sequencing was performed on PBMCs or T cells enriched from blood (not recorded which). These receptors originate from a middle-aged man who had recovered from COVID-19.

The chain combines TRBV5-1 with TRBJ2-1, with 10 nucleotides matching TRBD1. The CDR3 extends over 14 amino acids. With V trimmed by 0 bases and J by 9 bases, 3 bases remained unmatched. CDR1 and CDR2 (germline): SGHRS, YFSETQ. This chain's CDR3 is CASSLEGQGTEQFF. The CDR3 DNA reads as TGCGCCAGCAGCTTGGAGGGACAGGGGACTGAGCAGTTCTTC.

The CDR3 sequence is CASSTYWTASYEQYF. In DNA form, the CDR3 reads TGTGCCAGCAGCACTTACTGGACAGCATCCTACGAGCAGTACTTC. This chain uses TRBV7-2 with TRBJ2-7; D might be TRBD1 (6 bases). With 5 bases removed from V and 1 base from J, the gap between germline ends came to 15 bases. Per germline, CDR1 SGHTA and CDR2 FQGNSA. The CDR3 spans 15 residues.

The J gene is TRBJ2-7, the V gene TRBV7-6; TRBD1 matches 9 bases. The CDR3 sequence is 19 residues long. Per germline, CDR1 SGHVS and CDR2 FNYEAQ. V was clipped by 5 bases and J by 3 bases; unmatched bases: 20. In nucleotides, the CDR3 is TGTGCCAGCAGCCCCCGAAGGGACAGGGAATCAAATGCACACTACGAGCAGTACTTC. Amino acids: CASSPRRDRESNAHYEQYF. The full variable domain, in which reference TRBV7-6 and TRBJ2-7 provide the parts outside the CDR3, is GAGVSQSPRYKVTKRGQDVALRCDPISGHVSLYWYRQALGQGPEFLTYFNYEAQQDKSGLPNDRFSAERPEGSISTLTIQRTEQRDSAMYRCASSPRRDRESNAHYEQYFGPGTRLTVT.

The chain couples TRBV3-1 (or the pseudogene TRBV3-2) to TRBJ1-5; 7 bases agree with TRBD1. This CDR3 spans 16 amino acids. Germline CDR1 is LGHDT and CDR2 is YNNKEL (reference sequence). Trimming took 5 bases from V and 2 from J; bases not matched to a gene: 9. In nucleotides, the CDR3 is TGTGCCAGCAGCGACCAGGGGGTCCGGGGCAATCAGCCCCAGCATTTT. Its protein product is CASSDQGVRGNQPQHF.

Points on this clone: The junction differs from germline at one of its ends, possibly a read error. This specimen includes other DNA sequences encoding the same CDR3. The V and J genes are TRBV27 and TRBJ2-2; 7 bases are a match to TRBD2. The CDR3 length is 14 residues. Germline V CDR1 and CDR2: MNHEY, SMNVEV (reference sequence). The CDR3 protein is CASSSGTNTGELFF. The CDR3, as DNA: TGTGCCAGCAGTAGCGGGACGAACACCGGGGAGCTATTTTTT.

The chain joins TRBV7-9 to TRBJ1-2; perhaps TRBD1 as D (6 bases). The V end was cut by 5 bases, the J end by 0 bases, with 13 bases between. The CDR3 has 15 amino acids. Germline values: CDR1 SEHNR, CDR2 FQNEAQ (reference sequence). The CDR3 is CASSAWTDSNYGYTF. The CDR3 region has the DNA TGTGCCAGCAGCGCCTGGACAGATTCTAACTATGGCTACACCTTC.

V and J are TRBV9 and TRBJ1-6, with 9 bases lining up with TRBD1. V lost 0 bases to trimming and J lost 8 bases; unmatched junction nucleotides: 3. CDR1 is SGDLS, CDR2 YYNGEE, per germline. The CDR3 has 15 amino acids. The CDR3 nucleotides read TGTGCCAGCAGCGTAGATGGGGACAGGGATTCACCCCTCCACTTT. Translated: CASSVDGDRDSPLHF.

This clone was observed a handful of times. The chain recombines TRBV3-1 (or the pseudogene TRBV3-2) with TRBJ1-2, with 7 nucleotides matching TRBD1. This CDR3 contains 17 residues. J lost 3 bases, V lost 1 base, and 11 bases had no gene match. From germline, CDR1 is LGHDT and CDR2 YNNKEL (reference sequence). The CDR3 DNA reads TGTGCCAGCAGCCAAGTAGGGCGAGAGGGACAGTACTATGGCTACACCTTC. Protein: CASSQVGREGQYYGYTF.

The chain links TRBV28 to TRBJ1-5; D not resolved. Per germline, CDR1 MDHEN and CDR2 SYDVKM. V was pared by 4 bases and J by 2 bases, with 12 bases between. The CDR3 is 15 residues long. The CDR3 sequence is CASSSFGTGNQPQHF. As DNA, the CDR3 is TGTGCCAGCAGTTCCTTCGGAACAGGCAATCAGCCCCAGCATTTT. The full variable domain, in which reference TRBV28 and TRBJ1-5 provide the parts outside the CDR3, is DVKVTQSSRYLVKRTGEKVFLECVQDMDHENMFWYRQDPGLGLRLIYFSYDVKMKEKGDIPEGYSVSREKKERFSLILESASTNQTSMYLCASSSFGTGNQPQHFGDGTRLSIL.

The chain links TRBV10-3 to TRBJ2-1; 8 positions agree with TRBD2. The CDR3 is 12 residues long. Germline V gene lookup returns CDR1 ENHRY and CDR2 SYGVKD. The J segment lost 5 bases and the V segment lost 9 bases, leaving 3 bases of the junction unmatched. This CDR3 reads CAMAGGNNEQFF. The CDR3 DNA follows: TGTGCCATGGCGGGGGGTAACAATGAGCAGTTCTTC.

This rearrangement joins TRBV28 to TRBJ2-3; the match to TRBD2 covers 7 bases. Trimming at V came to 4 bases and at J to 4 bases, leaving 11 bases not matched to a gene. Germline V gene lookup returns CDR1 MDHEN and CDR2 SYDVKM. The CDR3 spans 16 residues. CDR3 nucleotide sequence: TGTGCCAGCAGTTACCCGCCTAGCGGCGCGGCAGATACGCAGTATTTT. Its translation: CASSYPPSGAADTQYF. Full variable domain (remainder filled in from reference TRBV28 and TRBJ2-3): DVKVTQSSRYLVKRTGEKVFLECVQDMDHENMFWYRQDPGLGLRLIYFSYDVKMKEKGDIPEGYSVSREKKERFSLILESASTNQTSMYLCASSYPPSGAADTQYFGPGTRLTVL.

DNA for the CDR3: TGTGCCTGGAGTGGAGTAAATCAGCCCCAGCATTTT. The encoded protein is CAWSGVNQPQHF. The chain carries TRBV30 and TRBJ1-5; D not certain. The CDR3 is 12 residues long. Germline CDR1 is GTSNPN and CDR2 is SVGIG (reference sequence). Between the trimmed V and J ends, which lost 1 base and 4 bases, there was a span of 5 bases. The full variable domain, rest sourced from reference TRBV30 and TRBJ1-5, is SQTIHQWPATLVQPVGSPLSLECTVEGTSNPNLYWYRQAAGRGLQLLFYSVGIGQISSEVPQNLSASRPQDRQFILSSKKLLLSDSGFYLCAWSGVNQPQHFGDGTRLSIL.

The V and J genes are TRBV13 and TRBJ2-1; TRBD1 matches at 9 bases. J was trimmed by 8 bases and V by 6 bases; bases with no gene match: 8. The V gene's germline CDR1 is PRHDT and CDR2 FYEKMQ (reference sequence). The CDR3 contains 14 residues. The CDR3 here is CASRTQGALYEQFF. DNA for the CDR3: TGTGCCAGCAGAACACAGGGGGCGTTATATGAGCAGTTCTTC.

The V call is TRBV3-1 (or the pseudogene TRBV3-2), the J call TRBJ1-1; TRBD1 agrees at 9 bases. CDR1 is LGHDT and CDR2 is YNNKEL in the germline V gene (reference sequence). The CDR3 is 15 amino acids. Germline trimming cut 5 bases from V and 4 bases from J; bases unmatched to any gene: 8. For the CDR3, the DNA is TGTGCCAGCAGCACACTTCCGGGACAGGGCACTGAAGCTTTCTTT. Protein sequence: CASSTLPGQGTEAFF.

The table lists this clone with a count of one. This chain connects TRBV2 to TRBJ1-3; D perhaps matches TRBD1 (5 bases). V gave up 6 bases and J gave up 0 bases, with 12 bases separating them. The CDR3 totals 15 residues. Germline V gene sequence: CDR1 SNHLY, CDR2 FYNNEI. DNA of the CDR3: TGTGCCAGCAGACCCCAGGGCATCTCTGGAAACACCATATATTTT. Translating gives CASRPQGISGNTIYF.

The V gene is TRBV4-1, the J gene TRBJ2-6, with D tentatively TRBD1 (6 bases). CDR1 and CDR2 (germline): MGHRA, YSYEKL. The CDR3 length is 16 residues. Trimming cost V 0 bases and J 1 base, with 7 bases left between them. The CDR3 nucleotides are TGCGCCAGCAGCCAAGAGGACAGTTCTGGGGCCAACGTCCTGACTTTC. Translation: CASSQEDSSGANVLTF.

This chain links TRBV27 with TRBJ2-7; 8 bases align to TRBD2. The CDR3 is made up of 15 amino acids. Germline V lookup: CDR1 MNHEY, CDR2 SMNVEV (reference sequence). J gave up 3 bases and V 4 bases, and 8 bases lay outside the gene matches. This CDR3 is CASSWSGTSGYEQYF. CDR3 bases: TGTGCCAGCAGTTGGAGTGGAACTAGCGGCTACGAGCAGTACTTC.

The rearrangement joins TRBV11-2 to TRBJ2-1; 12 nucleotides align to TRBD2. CDR1 is SGHAT, CDR2 FQNNGV, per germline. V gave up 0 bases and J gave up 0 bases; unmatched junction bases: 9. The CDR3 has 20 amino acids. CDR3 sequence: CASSLEFGLAGPSSYNEQFF. CDR3 bases: TGTGCCAGCAGCTTAGAATTCGGACTAGCGGGACCAAGCTCCTACAATGAGCAGTTCTTC. Complete variable domain (other parts from reference TRBV11-2 and TRBJ2-1): EAGVAQSPRYKIIEKRQSVAFWCNPISGHATLYWYQQILGQGPKLLIQFQNNGVVDDSQLPKDRFSAERLKGVDSTLKIQPAKLEDSAVYLCASSLEFGLAGPSSYNEQFFGPGTRLTVL.

The chain carries TRBV19 and TRBJ2-3; 15 bases fit TRBD2. Germline CDR1 LNHDA, CDR2 SQIVND (reference sequence). The junction had 13 bases not matched to a gene; V was cut back by 7 bases and J by 2 bases. The CDR3 contains 19 residues. The CDR3 DNA reads as TGTGCCAGTACCCCGGGACTAGCGGGAGGTGTGCTGGACACAGATACGCAGTATTTT. Its protein product is CASTPGLAGGVLDTDTQYF. Full variable domain (outside the CDR3, taken from reference TRBV19 and TRBJ2-3): DGGITQSPKYLFRKEGQNVTLSCEQNLNHDAMYWYRQDPGQGLRLIYYSQIVNDFQKGDIAEGYSVSREKKESFPLTVTSAQKNPTAFYLCASTPGLAGGVLDTDTQYFGPGTRLTVL.

The V gene is TRBV15, the J gene TRBJ1-1, with D tentatively TRBD1 (5 bases). V was pared by 6 bases and J by 1 base, with 12 bases between. The CDR3 has 14 residues. Germline-derived CDR1 and CDR2 are LNHNV and YYDKDF (reference sequence). CDR3 amino acids: CATRRQNTNTEAFF. Written as DNA, the CDR3 is TGTGCCACCAGGAGACAGAATACGAACACTGAAGCTTTCTTT.

The chain links TRBV6-5 to TRBJ1-4; D is undetermined. The V end lost 2 bases, the J end lost 7 bases, and 17 bases lay between the germline ends. The germline V gene has CDR1 MNHEY and CDR2 SVGAGI. The CDR3 totals 16 residues. This CDR3 reads CASSYGFSEAREKLFF. The CDR3 nucleotides are TGTGCCAGCAGTTACGGATTTTCGGAGGCGCGTGAAAAACTGTTTTTT.

V usage is TRBV10-2 and J usage is TRBJ2-7; 7 bases agree with TRBD1. The CDR3 covers 16 residues. Germline CDR1 and CDR2: WSHSY and SAAADI. V gave up 2 bases and J gave up 6 bases; unmatched junction bases: 13. This chain's CDR3 is CASSEHWSRGSSEQYF. CDR3 in DNA: TGCGCCAGCAGTGAGCATTGGAGCAGGGGGTCGAGCGAGCAGTACTTC.

The chain carries TRBV11-2 and TRBJ2-5; 9 bases agree with TRBD1. CDR1 is SGHAT and CDR2 is FQNNGV in the germline V gene. This CDR3 has 18 amino acids. The junction had 18 bases not matched to a gene; V was cut back by 7 bases and J by 3 bases. In nucleotides, the CDR3 is TGTGCCAGCACCGTGACAGGGGGGGATATCGTCTGGGAAGAGACCCAGTACTTC. Its protein is CASTVTGGDIVWEETQYF.

V usage is TRBV5-1 and J usage is TRBJ2-3; TRBD2 matches at 11 bases. With 2 bases clipped from V and 1 base from J, the junction kept 3 bases outside the gene matches. CDR1 and CDR2 from the germline V gene are SGHRS and YFSETQ. The CDR3 is 16 amino acids. CDR3 nucleotides: TGCGCCAGCAGCTTACTAGCGGGAGATGGCACAGATACGCAGTATTTT. It is translated as CASSLLAGDGTDTQYF.

The chain links TRBV5-4 to TRBJ2-7; D call uncertain. Trimming stripped 4 bases from V and 2 bases from J, with 16 bases between. CDR3 size: 15 residues. Germline assignment: CDR1 SGHNT and CDR2 YYREEE (reference sequence). In DNA, the CDR3 is TGTGCCAGCAGCCACGTGGGCTCCTATACCTACGAGCAGTACTTC. Protein: CASSHVGSYTYEQYF.

The chain recombines TRBV7-9 with TRBJ2-7; D may be TRBD2 (6 bases). The length of the CDR3 is 16 residues. V shed 5 bases and J shed 7 bases, with 24 bases lying between them. Germline CDR1 reads SEHNR; CDR2 reads FQNEAQ (reference sequence). CDR3 protein: CASSIGPGLSFWEQYF. DNA of the CDR3: TGTGCCAGCAGCATCGGACCGGGACTCAGCTTTTGGGAGCAGTACTTC.

This chain joins TRBV7-9 and TRBJ1-4, with 12 bases aligning to TRBD1. V lost 5 bases and J lost 4; bases outside the gene matches: 14. The CDR3 runs to 19 residues. Germline-derived CDR1 and CDR2 are SEHNR and FQNEAQ (reference sequence). The CDR3 sequence is CASSTRTGTGGADNEKLFF. The CDR3 region has the DNA TGTGCCAGCAGCACGCGTACCGGGACAGGGGGCGCAGATAATGAAAAACTGTTTTTT.